This passage covers 25 T cell receptor beta chains from one sample sequenced in a study of control samples from healthy donors and cancer patients. Some clones are missing from TCRdb's copy, which holds only in-frame ones; the method was immunoSEQ multiplex PCR. The sample consists of some 100,000 clones, roughly three quarters of them appearing once. Sequenced input: blood. These receptors were obtained from a woman under 40 in good health.

The chain couples TRBV24-1 to TRBJ2-1; D uncertain. Germline V CDR1 and CDR2: KGHDR, SFDVKD. The CDR3 sequence is 14 residues long. Trimming took 4 bases from V and 6 from J, leaving 12 bases between them. The CDR3 DNA sequence: TGTGCCACCAGTGACCGAGAGGTCGGCAATGAGCAGTTCTTC. Protein product: CATSDREVGNEQFF.

This chain joins TRBV6-4 and TRBJ2-1; TRBD2 agrees at 13 bases. Per germline, CDR1 MRHNA and CDR2 SNTAGT. V was pared by 2 bases and J by 6 bases, with 1 base of the junction left unmatched. The length of the CDR3 is 15 residues. The CDR3, as DNA: TGTGCCAGCAGTGACACTAGCGGGGGGGCCAATGAGCAGTTCTTC. Translation: CASSDTSGGANEQFF.

This clone has only a few counts. The chain has TRBV11-2 and TRBJ2-2; D not certain. Germline CDR1 and CDR2: SGHAT and FQNNGV. There are 13 residues in the CDR3. V gave up 5 bases and J gave up 5 bases, with 9 bases separating them. This CDR3 is CASSRSTTGELFF. As DNA, the CDR3 is TGTGCCAGCAGCCGAAGTACGACCGGGGAGCTGTTTTTT.

The V call is TRBV18, the J call TRBJ1-2; 7 nucleotides line up with TRBD1. V was clipped by 2 bases and J by 5 bases; unmatched bases: 2. The CDR3 length is 13 residues. The germline gives CDR1 KGHSH, CDR2 LQKENI. The CDR3 is CASSPGQAYGYTF. The CDR3 DNA is TGTGCCAGCTCACCAGGACAGGCTTATGGCTACACCTTC.

V usage is TRBV5-1 and J usage is TRBJ1-2, with 10 nucleotides matching TRBD1. Germline V CDR1 and CDR2: SGHRS, YFSETQ. J lost 7 bases, V lost 4 bases, and 10 bases had no gene match. This CDR3 region has 15 residues. DNA of the CDR3: TGCGCCAGCAGCCAGACAGGGGGCCTCCCACTTGGCTACACCTTC. Its translation: CASSQTGGLPLGYTF.

The rearrangement uses TRBV5-1 and TRBJ2-5, with D maybe TRBD2 (5 bases). Germline values: CDR1 SGHRS, CDR2 YFSETQ. The length of the CDR3 is 13 residues. Trimming took off 1 base at V and 5 bases at J, with 9 bases between the two ends. This CDR3 reads CASSLRGWETQYF. The DNA for the CDR3 is TGCGCCAGCAGCTTGCGGGGATGGGAGACCCAGTACTTC.

This rearrangement joins TRBV6-2 or TRBV6-3 to TRBJ1-2, with 8 nucleotides matching TRBD1. Germline V gives CDR1 MNHEY, CDR2 SVGEGT. The length of the CDR3 is 14 residues. The V gene end was trimmed by 6 bases and the J gene end by 5 bases; junction bases not matched to a gene: 8. The CDR3 nucleotides read TGTGCCAGCAGCGACAGGGGTCTCGGATATGGCTACACCTTC. Protein: CASSDRGLGYGYTF.

The chain couples TRBV5-8 to TRBJ2-7; no firm D call. Between the trimmed V and J ends, which lost 1 base and 4 bases, there was a span of 3 bases. This CDR3 contains 11 residues. Germline V gene data show CDR1 as SGHTS and CDR2 as YDEGEE. CDR3 coding DNA: TGTGCCAGCAGCTTGAAGTACGAGCAGTACTTC. Amino acids: CASSLKYEQYF.

The chain carries TRBV19 and TRBJ1-5; D remains ambiguous. CDR1 and CDR2 (germline): LNHDA, SQIVND (reference sequence). The ends were cut back, 4 bases at V and 2 bases at J, with 12 bases in the middle. This CDR3 has 15 residues. The CDR3: CASSSGVHGNQPQHF. Here the CDR3 DNA reads TGTGCCAGTAGTAGTGGGGTCCACGGCAATCAGCCCCAGCATTTT.

The gene calls are TRBV30 and TRBJ1-6; D is unresolved. The germline V gene encodes CDR1 GTSNPN and CDR2 SVGIG (reference sequence). V lost 0 bases to trimming and J lost 7 bases, with 13 bases between them. CDR3 length equals 15 residues. The DNA of the CDR3 is TGTGCCTGGAGTGTAATCGGACTCGACAATTCACCCCTCCACTTT. Translated: CAWSVIGLDNSPLHF.

This chain uses TRBV25-1 with TRBJ1-1; D remains ambiguous. Trimming shortened V by 2 bases and J by 3 bases, and 7 bases separated the two germline ends. CDR3 length: 13 amino acids. Germline assignment: CDR1 MGHDK and CDR2 SYGVNS. CDR3 DNA sequence: TGTGCCAGCAGTGAAGTAAGTGACACTGAAGCTTTCTTT. Its translation is CASSEVSDTEAFF.

The gene calls are TRBV4-1 and TRBJ2-1, with D perhaps matching TRBD2 (5 bases). Germline assignment: CDR1 MGHRA and CDR2 YSYEKL. V lost 8 bases and J lost 5, with 7 bases in between. There are 11 residues in the CDR3. The CDR3 sequence is CASQEDNEQFF. In DNA, the CDR3 is TGCGCCAGCCAGGAGGACAATGAGCAGTTCTTC.

This rearrangement joins TRBV29-1 to TRBJ2-3; TRBD2 agrees at 8 bases. The V gene end was trimmed by 5 bases and the J gene end by 2 bases; junction bases not matched to a gene: 6. Germline V gene lookup returns CDR1 SQVTM and CDR2 ANQGSEA. The CDR3 extends over 14 amino acids. CDR3 loop: CSVSAGVTTDTQYF. DNA for the CDR3: TGCAGCGTTTCAGCGGGGGTTACCACAGATACGCAGTATTTT.

This chain links TRBV14 with TRBJ1-6; D not certain. The CDR3 is 18 amino acids. Trimming left V 5 bases short and J 0 bases short, with 17 bases between. Germline assignment: CDR1 SGHDN and CDR2 FVKESK. CDR3 nucleotide sequence: TGTGCCAGCAGCTCCAAGATCGGACCGAGCTCCTATAATTCACCCCTCCACTTT. It specifies CASSSKIGPSSYNSPLHF.

The chain combines TRBV4-3 with TRBJ2-5, with TRBD1 identical over 7 bases. Germline CDR1 is LGHNA and CDR2 is YSLEER. The CDR3 runs 15 residues. The V segment lost 3 bases and the J segment 5 bases; nucleotides outside the gene matches: 9. The DNA of the CDR3 is TGCGCCAGCAGCCAGTTTGTTACAGGGGAGGAGACCCAGTACTTC. Translation: CASSQFVTGEETQYF.

The chain carries TRBV18 and TRBJ2-7, with D maybe TRBD1 (7 bases). Germline lookup yields CDR1 KGHSH and CDR2 LQKENI. The V end was cut by 3 bases, the J end by 6 bases, with 36 bases between. The CDR3 covers 21 residues. The CDR3 is CASSPKISSQGRTRRGSEQYF. CDR3 bases: TGTGCCAGCTCACCGAAAATCAGTTCACAGGGGAGAACCCGGAGGGGGAGCGAGCAGTACTTC. The full variable domain, rest sourced from reference TRBV18 and TRBJ2-7, is NAGVMQNPRHLVRRRGQEARLRCSPMKGHSHVYWYRQLPEEGLKFMVYLQKENIIDESGMPKERFSAEFPKEGPSILRIQQVVRGDSAAYFCASSPKISSQGRTRRGSEQYFGPGTRLTVT.

This clone appeared a few times. This sequence joins TRBV19 and TRBJ1-5; D call uncertain. V was pared by 3 bases and J by 1 base, with 13 bases between. Looked up from germline, CDR1 is LNHDA and CDR2 is SQIVND (reference sequence). This CDR3 comprises 16 residues. CDR3 sequence (DNA): TGTGCCAGTAGTATGGCGGGAGGTGGAAGCAATCAGCCCCAGCATTTT. Translating it yields CASSMAGGGSNQPQHF.

The J gene is TRBJ2-5, the V gene TRBV7-9, with 8 nucleotides matching TRBD2. V dropped 4 bases and J dropped 3; count of bases not matched to a gene: 10. Germline V CDR1 and CDR2: SEHNR, FQNEAQ (reference sequence). This CDR3 has 16 residues. CDR3 in amino acids: CASSSRRGLVKETQYF. The CDR3 region has the DNA TGTGCCAGCAGCTCCCGGCGGGGACTAGTAAAAGAGACCCAGTACTTC.

The chain employs TRBV3-1 (or the pseudogene TRBV3-2) and TRBJ1-5, with TRBD1 matching over 8 bases. Germline trimming cut 3 bases from V and 5 bases from J; bases unmatched to any gene: 3. The germline V gene encodes CDR1 LGHDT and CDR2 YNNKEL (reference sequence). The CDR3 has 14 residues. The CDR3 region is CASSQDRADQPQHF. CDR3 DNA: TGTGCCAGCAGCCAGGACAGGGCAGATCAGCCCCAGCATTTT.

The V and J genes are TRBV4-1 and TRBJ1-2, with a tentative D call TRBD1 (5 bases). Between the trimmed V and J ends, which lost 0 bases and 5 bases, there was a span of 16 bases. CDR3 size: 16 residues. Germline-derived CDR1 and CDR2 are MGHRA and YSYEKL. The CDR3 region is CASSQDGQEGTYGYTF. CDR3 DNA sequence: TGCGCCAGCAGCCAAGATGGGCAAGAAGGGACGTATGGCTACACCTTC.

The V call is TRBV2, the J call TRBJ2-5; D might be TRBD1 (5 bases). Trimming removed 7 bases from V and 0 bases from J, with 15 bases in between. The CDR3 is 15 residues long. The germline gives CDR1 SNHLY, CDR2 FYNNEI. CDR3 DNA sequence: TGTGCCAGCAATCCAGGGCGGTCGTACCAAGAGACCCAGTACTTC. Translating gives CASNPGRSYQETQYF.

The chain uses TRBV19 and TRBJ2-6, with D possibly TRBD1 on 5 matching bases. Germline CDR1 and CDR2: LNHDA and SQIVND (reference sequence). V gave up 10 bases and J gave up 0 bases, with 16 bases separating them. The CDR3 has 16 residues. The CDR3 DNA reads as TGTGCCACCCAAGGGGTAGGACCCTCTGGGGCCAACGTCCTGACTTTC. Translation: CATQGVGPSGANVLTF.

The V call is TRBV11-2, the J call TRBJ2-1; possibly TRBD2 for D (7 bases). There are 14 residues in the CDR3. V gave up 4 bases and J gave up 7 bases, with 14 bases separating them. The germline CDR1 and CDR2 sequences are SGHAT and FQNNGV. The CDR3 region is CASSWAGARNEQFF. The CDR3 DNA is TGTGCCAGCAGCTGGGCGGGGGCGCGGAATGAGCAGTTCTTC.

The chain links TRBV2 to TRBJ1-1, with D possibly matching TRBD1 (6 bases). Germline lookup yields CDR1 SNHLY and CDR2 FYNNEI. The CDR3 consists of 16 residues. V was trimmed by 3 bases and J by 7 bases, leaving 21 bases between them. CDR3 region: CASSEPEYGTPDEAFF. CDR3 coding DNA: TGTGCCAGCAGTGAGCCAGAGTATGGGACACCAGATGAAGCTTTCTTT.

The rearrangement uses TRBV5-6 and TRBJ2-5; TRBD1 matches 7 bases. This CDR3 has 16 amino acids. Germline V lookup: CDR1 SGHDT, CDR2 YYEEEE. Unmatched junction bases numbered 11, after V lost 4 bases and J lost 2 bases. CDR3 in amino acids: CASSALIQDRQETQYF. Here the CDR3 DNA reads TGTGCCAGCAGCGCCTTGATACAGGACAGGCAAGAGACCCAGTACTTC.